These 18 T cell receptor beta chains originate from one sample sequenced in a study of blood T cell repertoires in COVID-19. Using immunoSEQ multiplex PCR, the repertoire was profiled, and TCRdb retains in-frame clones only, with some absent. Here the sample spans about 320,000 clones, roughly 85% being singletons. Sequencing was carried out using peripheral blood. The receptors originated from a human donor in a cohort sampled during active COVID-19.

The chain uses TRBV5-1 and TRBJ2-3; 10 bases line up with TRBD2. Per the germline V gene, CDR1 is SGHRS and CDR2 is YFSETQ. Losses at the gene ends were 4 bases for V and 2 bases for J; bases not matched to a gene: 7. This CDR3 spans 16 amino acids. CDR3 sequence reads: CASSLVAGGHTDTQYF. The CDR3 bases are TGCGCCAGCAGCCTGGTAGCGGGGGGACACACAGATACGCAGTATTTT. The variable domain in full, completed from reference TRBV5-1 and TRBJ2-3, reads KAGVTQTPRYLIKTRGQQVTLSCSPISGHRSVSWYQQTPGQGLQFLFEYFSETQRNKGNFPGRFSGRQFSNSRSEMNVSTLELGDSALYLCASSLVAGGHTDTQYFGPGTRLTVL.

The V gene is TRBV11-2, the J gene TRBJ1-2; D uncertain. The CDR3 spans 16 residues. The germline CDR1 and CDR2 sequences are SGHAT and FQNNGV. V gave up 3 bases and J gave up 0 bases, with 14 bases separating them. CDR3 in amino acids: CASSFSRAPTNYGYTF. CDR3 bases: TGTGCCAGCAGCTTTTCTAGAGCGCCGACTAACTATGGCTACACCTTC.

V usage is TRBV30 and J usage is TRBJ2-1; 7 bases align to TRBD1. The CDR3 totals 15 residues. Germline lookup yields CDR1 GTSNPN and CDR2 SVGIG (reference sequence). V was pared by 3 bases and J by 5 bases, with 10 bases of the junction left unmatched. CDR3 protein: CAWRAGGPSNNEQFF. The DNA of the CDR3 is TGTGCCTGGAGAGCAGGGGGACCGTCTAACAATGAGCAGTTCTTC.

The chain is built from TRBV3-1 (or the pseudogene TRBV3-2) and TRBJ2-7; 11 positions agree with TRBD1. CDR3 size: 14 residues. In germline, CDR1 is LGHDT, CDR2 YNNKEL (reference sequence). The V gene end was trimmed by 2 bases and the J gene end by 6 bases; junction bases not matched to a gene: 3. Here the CDR3 reads CASSQRGTGGEQYF. CDR3 sequence (DNA): TGTGCCAGCAGCCAACGTGGGACAGGGGGCGAGCAGTACTTC.

The rearrangement links TRBV5-1 to TRBJ1-6; D possibly corresponds to TRBD1 (6 bases). The germline V gene has CDR1 SGHRS and CDR2 YFSETQ. With 0 bases removed from V and 0 bases from J, the gap between germline ends came to 13 bases. The CDR3 is 18 amino acids. CDR3 sequence (DNA): TGCGCCAGCAGCTTGGTATCCACAGGGAGCTCCTATAATTCACCCCTCCACTTT. Residues: CASSLVSTGSSYNSPLHF.

This clone was picked up a small number of times. The chain links TRBV5-1 to TRBJ2-7, with D possibly matching TRBD1 (6 bases). The CDR3 is 15 residues long. The germline CDR1 and CDR2 sequences are SGHRS and YFSETQ. V was clipped by 0 bases and J by 4 bases, with 14 bases between them. Here the CDR3 reads CASSLARQEEYEQYF. CDR3 nucleotides: TGCGCCAGCAGCTTGGCCCGACAGGAGGAATACGAGCAGTACTTC.

V and J are TRBV5-4 and TRBJ2-7; the match to TRBD1 covers 7 bases. V was pared by 3 bases and J by 0 bases, with 6 bases of the junction left unmatched. Germline V gene sequence: CDR1 SGHNT, CDR2 YYREEE (reference sequence). CDR3 length: 15 amino acids. CDR3 region: CASSSRDSPSYEQYF. DNA for the CDR3: TGTGCCAGCAGCTCCCGGGACAGTCCCTCCTACGAGCAGTACTTC.

V gene TRBV6-1 combines with J gene TRBJ1-2; D ambiguous. The CDR3 runs to 16 residues. CDR1 is MNHNS and CDR2 is SASEGT in the germline V gene. V dropped 2 bases and J dropped 5 bases, with 18 bases sitting between them. CDR3 sequence (DNA): TGTGCCAGCAGTGAAATTGCCCTGGGCAGGCAGTATGGCTACACCTTC. Amino acids: CASSEIALGRQYGYTF.

V is TRBV18 and J is TRBJ2-7; 9 bases are a match to TRBD2. Trimming cost V 6 bases and J 2 bases; bases outside gene matches: 11. Germline lookup yields CDR1 KGHSH and CDR2 LQKENI. The CDR3 runs 16 residues. CDR3 residues: CASSRVGLAGTYEQYF. CDR3 nucleotide sequence: TGTGCCAGCTCCCGGGTAGGGCTAGCGGGGACCTACGAGCAGTACTTC.

The rearrangement links TRBV6-5 to TRBJ2-5; perhaps TRBD1 as D (6 bases). Germline V gene data show CDR1 as MNHEY and CDR2 as SVGAGI. The ends were cut back, 7 bases at V and 2 bases at J, with 17 bases in the middle. The CDR3 covers 15 residues. The CDR3 sequence is CASTRTARPQETQYF. CDR3 DNA sequence: TGTGCCAGCACCCGGACAGCCAGGCCTCAAGAGACCCAGTACTTC.

This chain joins TRBV6-4 and TRBJ2-6; possibly TRBD1 for D (6 bases). Trimming cost V 6 bases and J 1 base, with 10 bases left between them. Germline values: CDR1 MRHNA, CDR2 SNTAGT. The CDR3 loop spans 15 amino acids. CDR3 amino acids: CASSLTGSGANVLTF. CDR3 DNA: TGTGCCAGCAGCCTGACAGGATCTGGGGCCAACGTCCTGACTTTC.

The rearrangement uses TRBV6-5 and TRBJ2-6, with no clear D. This CDR3 spans 16 amino acids. Germline V lookup: CDR1 MNHEY, CDR2 SVGAGI. Trimming removed 2 bases from V and 0 bases from J, with 8 bases in between. The DNA of the CDR3 is TGTGCCAGCAGTTACCTGAGAAGCTCTGGGGCCAACGTCCTGACTTTC. Amino acid sequence: CASSYLRSSGANVLTF.

The V and J genes are TRBV5-1 and TRBJ2-7; the match to TRBD2 covers 7 bases. After removal of 4 bases from V and 4 bases from J, the junction contained 2 bases not matched to a gene. CDR1 and CDR2 (germline): SGHRS, YFSETQ. This CDR3 has 12 residues. CDR3 region: CASSPGGYEQYF. In DNA form, the CDR3 reads TGCGCCAGCAGCCCGGGAGGTTACGAGCAGTACTTC. The full variable domain, completed using reference TRBV5-1 and TRBJ2-7, is KAGVTQTPRYLIKTRGQQVTLSCSPISGHRSVSWYQQTPGQGLQFLFEYFSETQRNKGNFPGRFSGRQFSNSRSEMNVSTLELGDSALYLCASSPGGYEQYFGPGTRLTVT.

J is TRBJ2-3 and V is TRBV7-7; 7 nucleotides line up with TRBD1. The CDR3 loop spans 13 amino acids. CDR1 is SSHAT, CDR2 FNYEAQ, per germline (reference sequence). J gave up 6 bases and V 5 bases, and 5 bases lay outside the gene matches. The CDR3 region is CASSAQQGDTQYF. The CDR3 coding sequence is TGTGCCAGCAGCGCCCAACAGGGGGATACGCAGTATTTT.

V and J are TRBV20-1 and TRBJ1-1; the match to TRBD1 covers 7 bases. The length of the CDR3 is 11 residues. Germline assignment: CDR1 DFQATT and CDR2 SNEGSKA (reference sequence). V lost 6 bases to trimming and J lost 3 bases; unmatched junction nucleotides: 1. In DNA form, the CDR3 reads TGCAGTGCCCAGGGGGACACTGAAGCTTTCTTT. Protein product: CSAQGDTEAFF.

The chain is built from TRBV12-2 and TRBJ1-2; TRBD1, the table's D call, was not compared with the DNA. TRBV12-2 is tagged as a pseudogene. There are 14 residues in the CDR3. CDR3 in amino acids: CASRLENRNYGYTF. The CDR3 bases are TGTGCAAGTCGCTTAGAGAACAGAAACTATGGCTACACCTTC.

This clone was counted once. The chain links TRBV7-9 to TRBJ1-2; tentative D call: TRBD1 (6 bases). Trimming left V 2 bases short and J 3 bases short, with 7 bases between. CDR1 is SEHNR and CDR2 is FQNEAQ in the germline V gene (reference sequence). This CDR3 has 13 residues. The CDR3 bases are TGTGCCAGCAGCTTAACAGGGCACTATGGCTACACCTTC. Its translation: CASSLTGHYGYTF.

The chain employs TRBV5-1 and TRBJ2-6; TRBD2 is a possible D gene (5 bases). In germline, CDR1 is SGHRS, CDR2 YFSETQ. Trimming stripped 2 bases from V and 0 bases from J, with 6 bases between. CDR3 size: 15 residues. The DNA for the CDR3 is TGCGCCAGCAGCTTCGGGGACTCTGGGGCCAACGTCCTGACTTTC. Translated: CASSFGDSGANVLTF.